This TCR beta chain was sequenced during a study of T cells in Graves' hyperthyroidism and ophthalmopathy. Study-wide points: Clonotypes that were expanded in thyroid above 0.001 mostly appeared in blood too. In simple terms, a model built on 13 V-J features told ophthalmopathy apart from stable hyperthyroidism. The model made its ophthalmopathy prediction, and onset followed a median approximately 6.5 months later.

Amplified regions were TCR beta CDR3 sequences from RNA transcripts. A first-round RT-PCR of the TCR CDR3 used the HTBI primer set. In TCRdb, the multiplex PCR reads were re-called with MiXCR into one record per CDR3 protein. The repertoire holds fewer than 750,000 distinct CDR3 sequences, with roughly 15% as singletons. Germline V gene lookup returns CDR1 MNHNS and CDR2 SASEGT. Trimming took 5 bases from V and 12 from J; bases not matched to a gene: 7. The CDR3 is 12 residues long. This clonotype has ten or more counts. Its specificity is unknown. The clonotype was recovered from a woman aged 50 to 60 with Graves' ophthalmopathy. The sequenced sample was blood. The chain recombines TRBV6-1 with TRBJ2-1; 7 bases line up with TRBD2. The CDR3 loop is CASSPGLVRQFF. The CDR3 nucleotides are TGTGCCAGCAGTCCCGGACTAGTGCGGCAGTTCTTC.